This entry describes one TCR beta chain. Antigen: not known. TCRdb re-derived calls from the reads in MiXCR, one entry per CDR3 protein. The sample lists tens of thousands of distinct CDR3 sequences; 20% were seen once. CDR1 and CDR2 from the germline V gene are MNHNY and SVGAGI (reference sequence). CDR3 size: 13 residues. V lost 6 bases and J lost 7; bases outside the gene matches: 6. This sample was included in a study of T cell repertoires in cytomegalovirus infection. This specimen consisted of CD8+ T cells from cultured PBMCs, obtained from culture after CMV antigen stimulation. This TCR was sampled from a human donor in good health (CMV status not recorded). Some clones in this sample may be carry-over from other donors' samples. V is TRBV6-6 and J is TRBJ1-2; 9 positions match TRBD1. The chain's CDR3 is CASSLGQGSGYTF. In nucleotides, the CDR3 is TGTGCCAGCAGCCTGGGACAGGGAAGTGGCTACACCTTC.